In this sample, the clone carrying this TCR beta chain turned up a few times. Its antigen remains unknown. This entry belongs to a study of PD-1 blockade in classical Hodgkin lymphoma. General study findings and limits: It was among complete responders that baseline diversity resembled that of newly diagnosed patients.

Profiling relied on immunoSEQ multiplex PCR, and the TCRdb table lists in-frame clones only, not all of them. The table shows tens of thousands of clones, with approximately 84% occurring only once. Relapse was seen in all patients after autologous stem cell transplantation, and brentuximab vedotin exposure was variable. Complete response, partial response or progressive disease were the best responses. Sequencing was performed on peripheral blood mononuclear cells (PBMCs), taken at baseline. This sequence originates from a human donor with classical Hodgkin lymphoma.

CDR3 nucleotides: TGTGCCAGCAGCGTAGGAGAGGGAACAGGGCGTCAGCCCCAGCATTTT. Amino acid sequence: CASSVGEGTGRQPQHF. This rearrangement joins TRBV11-2 to TRBJ1-5; D possibly corresponds to TRBD1 (6 bases). CDR1 is SGHAT and CDR2 is FQNNGV in the germline V gene. V lost 5 bases to trimming and J lost 6 bases, with 20 bases between them. There are 16 residues in the CDR3. Drawing the rest from reference TRBV11-2 and TRBJ1-5, the complete variable domain is EAGVAQSPRYKIIEKRQSVAFWCNPISGHATLYWYQQILGQGPKLLIQFQNNGVVDDSQLPKDRFSAERLKGVDSTLKIQPAKLEDSAVYLCASSVGEGTGRQPQHFGDGTRLSIL.